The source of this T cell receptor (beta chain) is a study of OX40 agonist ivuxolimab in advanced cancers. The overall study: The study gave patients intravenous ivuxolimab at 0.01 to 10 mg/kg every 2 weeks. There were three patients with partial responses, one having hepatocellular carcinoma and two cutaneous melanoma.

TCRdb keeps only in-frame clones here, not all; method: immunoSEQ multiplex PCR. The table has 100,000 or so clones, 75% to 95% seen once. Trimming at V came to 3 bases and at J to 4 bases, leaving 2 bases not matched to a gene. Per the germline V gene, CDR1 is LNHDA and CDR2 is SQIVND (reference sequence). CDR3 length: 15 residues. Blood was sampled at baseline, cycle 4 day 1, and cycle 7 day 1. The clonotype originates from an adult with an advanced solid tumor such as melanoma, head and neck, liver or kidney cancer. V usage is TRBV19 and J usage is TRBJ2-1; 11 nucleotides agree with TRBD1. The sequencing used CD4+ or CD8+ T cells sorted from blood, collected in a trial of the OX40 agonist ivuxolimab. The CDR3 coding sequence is TGTGCCAGTAGTATGGACAGGGGGCTTTACAATGAGCAGTTCTTC. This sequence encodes CASSMDRGLYNEQFF.